Below are 31 T cell receptor beta chains sequenced from a single sample in a study of metastatic and nonmetastatic thyroid tumors. Thyroid surgery had not been preceded by any treatment in any patient. TCRdb re-clonotyped the PCR reads via MiXCR. Of more than 15,000 clones in the sample, under 35% were seen once. The specimen sequenced was blood. Receptor source: a female donor with papillary thyroid cancer or a benign thyroid nodule (not recorded which). Some clones in this sample may be carry-over from other donors' samples.

The chain carries TRBV20-1 and TRBJ2-5, with D possibly TRBD2 on 6 matching bases. This CDR3 is built from 13 residues. Germline CDR1 DFQATT, CDR2 SNEGSKA (reference sequence). V was cut by 5 bases and J by 5 bases, with 15 bases left in between. The CDR3 DNA reads as TGCAGTGCTGGGGACTTCTCTGCGGAGACCCAGTACTTC. The encoded protein is CSAGDFSAETQYF.

This clone was picked up a small number of times. Germline and junction disagree at one end, which may indicate a read error. Other DNA sequences from this sample encode an identical CDR3 as well. The chain links TRBV12-3 or TRBV12-4 to TRBJ2-1; D possibly corresponds to TRBD2 (6 bases). CDR3 length equals 13 residues. In DNA, the CDR3 is TGTGCAAGCAGTTCCCAACGGGGGTTGGTACAGTTCTTC. It specifies CASSSQRGLVQFF.

J is TRBJ1-1 and V is TRBV12-5, with 10 bases fitting TRBD1. CDR3 length: 14 amino acids. Germline assignment: CDR1 LGHNT and CDR2 FRNRAP. The J segment lost 4 bases and the V segment lost 7 bases, leaving 6 bases of the junction unmatched. The CDR3 spells CASDKTGGGTEAFF. Here the CDR3 DNA reads TGTGCTAGTGACAAGACAGGGGGCGGCACTGAAGCTTTCTTT. Full variable domain (rest looked up from reference TRBV12-5 and TRBJ1-1): DARVTQTPRHKVTEMGQEVTMRCQPILGHNTVFWYRQTMMQGLELLAYFRNRAPLDDSGMPKDRFSAEMPDATLATLKIQPSEPRDSAVYFCASDKTGGGTEAFFGQGTRLTVV.

This clone was seen a handful of times. Its ends do not fully match the called genes, so a read error is possible. The chain links TRBV6-1 to TRBJ2-7; 7 nucleotides line up with TRBD2. The CDR3 extends over 14 amino acids. Germline V gene data show CDR1 as MNHNS and CDR2 as SASEGT. This chain's CDR3 is CASSRLAVLSEHYF. The DNA of the CDR3 is TGTGCCAGCAGCAGACTAGCTGTCCTCTCGGAGCATTACTTC.

This clone was seen repeatedly, ten times or more. The chain carries TRBV7-2 and TRBJ2-2; D unresolved. Germline values: CDR1 SGHTA, CDR2 FQGNSA. CDR3 length equals 13 residues. Trimming took 4 bases from V and 4 from J, leaving 7 bases between them. The DNA of the CDR3 is TGTGCCAGCAGCTCCGTGGGCACCGGGGAGCTGTTTTTT. It encodes CASSSVGTGELFF.

This clone was observed many times. V is TRBV4-2 and J is TRBJ2-5; the D call may be TRBD1 or TRBD2 (5 bases each). This CDR3 region has 16 residues. The V end lost 2 bases, the J end lost 5 bases, and 18 bases lay between the germline ends. The germline V gene encodes CDR1 LGHNA and CDR2 YNFKEQ. CDR3 in amino acids: CASSQTGTAAGETQYF. CDR3 sequence (DNA): TGTGCCAGCAGCCAAACCGGGACCGCCGCCGGGGAGACCCAGTACTTC.

The rearrangement uses TRBV5-1 and TRBJ2-3; D might be TRBD1 or TRBD2, each matching 5 bases. The length of the CDR3 is 13 residues. V was shortened by 10 bases and J by 0 bases, with 12 bases between the two germline ends. The germline V gene encodes CDR1 SGHRS and CDR2 YFSETQ. In DNA, the CDR3 is TGCGCCGGATCTCGGGACAGCACAGATACGCAGTATTTT. Translation gives CAGSRDSTDTQYF.

J is TRBJ2-1 and V is TRBV28; 8 positions match TRBD2. This CDR3 region has 15 residues. CDR1 is MDHEN, CDR2 SYDVKM, per germline. The ends lost 4 bases at V and 3 bases at J; junction bases unmatched: 5. The CDR3 nucleotides read TGTGCCAGCAGTTCGGTAGCGGGGCGCTACAATGAGCAGTTCTTC. Encoded protein: CASSSVAGRYNEQFF.

A few counts support this clone. One junction end disagrees with the germline gene, perhaps due to a read error. This chain uses TRBV29-1 with TRBJ2-7; perhaps D is TRBD1 or TRBD2 (5 bases each). The CDR3 runs 14 residues. CDR1 and CDR2 (germline): SQVTM, ANQGSEA. CDR3 nucleotide sequence: TGCAGCGCGGCCCTCTGGGGGTTCACCTACGAGCATTACTTC. Amino acid sequence: CSAALWGFTYEHYF.

This clone occurred a few times. J is TRBJ2-6 and V is TRBV7-8; D gene ambiguous. Germline lookup yields CDR1 SGHVS and CDR2 FQNEAQ. Trimming shortened V by 5 bases and J by 6 bases, and 5 bases separated the two germline ends. The CDR3 loop spans 12 amino acids. DNA for the CDR3: TGTGCCAGCAGCCCCACGGCCAACGTCCTGACTTTC. This translates into CASSPTANVLTF.

The chain has TRBV4-2 and TRBJ2-7; D is unresolved. Trimming left V 7 bases short and J 2 bases short, with 18 bases between. This CDR3 is built from 15 residues. Per germline, CDR1 LGHNA and CDR2 YNFKEQ. For the CDR3, the DNA is TGTGCCAGCAAGTCCGCGTCATCAGCGACCTACGAGCAGTACTTC. Its protein product is CASKSASSATYEQYF.

By share, this clone counts as medium-sized. V is TRBV30 and J is TRBJ2-7; D possibly uses TRBD1 or TRBD2 (5 bases each). This CDR3 spans 12 amino acids. Deletions cut 0 bases from V and 13 bases from J, with 16 bases between. The germline V gene has CDR1 GTSNPN and CDR2 SVGIG (reference sequence). CDR3 sequence (DNA): TGTGCCTGGAGTGTAAGCCAGGGACGATCATACTTC. Protein product: CAWSVSQGRSYF.

This clone was counted only a few times. This sample also contains other DNA sequences that code for the same CDR3. The V gene is TRBV6-1, the J gene TRBJ1-4; TRBD1 aligns across 7 bases. CDR1 is MNHNS and CDR2 is SASEGT in the germline V gene. The V gene end was trimmed by 7 bases and the J gene end by 8 bases; junction bases not matched to a gene: 13. CDR3 length: 15 residues. The CDR3 nucleotides read TGTGCCAGCACAACCCTGACAGGGAGGAGGGAAAAACTGTTTTTT. Its protein product is CASTTLTGRREKLFF.

This clone was seen at least ten times. The rearrangement links TRBV18 to TRBJ2-3; no clear D gene. Germline CDR1 and CDR2: KGHSH and LQKENI. V was pared by 2 bases and J by 1 base, with 4 bases between. The CDR3 sequence is 13 residues long. CDR3 in DNA: TGTGCCAGCTCACCAATACGCACAGATACGCAGTATTTT. This gives the protein CASSPIRTDTQYF.

The chain is built from TRBV12-3 or TRBV12-4 and TRBJ2-1; TRBD1 matches at 8 bases. The ends lost 5 bases at V and 3 bases at J; junction bases unmatched: 3. The CDR3 is made up of 14 amino acids. The CDR3 spells CASSPGTGYNEQFF. The CDR3 coding sequence is TGTGCCAGCAGTCCCGGGACAGGCTACAATGAGCAGTTCTTC.

This clone has a handful of counts. Here the CDR3 reads CASSIRDAGSYTF. Here the CDR3 DNA reads TGTGCCAGCAGTATTCGGGACGCCGGATCTTACACCTTC. J is TRBJ1-2 and V is TRBV28; weak D call: TRBD1 (5 bases). The CDR3 runs to 13 residues. V was cut by 5 bases and J by 11 bases, with 18 bases left in between. Germline CDR1 and CDR2: MDHEN and SYDVKM.

J is TRBJ2-7 and V is TRBV19; weak D call: TRBD1 (6 bases). This CDR3 has 13 amino acids. Looked up from germline, CDR1 is LNHDA and CDR2 is SQIVND (reference sequence). Trimming cost V 5 bases and J 2 bases, with 10 bases left between them. CDR3 sequence: CASSLRTAYEQYF. DNA of the CDR3: TGTGCCAGTAGTCTACGGACAGCCTACGAGCAGTACTTC. Combining the CDR3 with reference TRBV19 and TRBJ2-7 gives the whole variable domain DGGITQSPKYLFRKEGQNVTLSCEQNLNHDAMYWYRQDPGQGLRLIYYSQIVNDFQKGDIAEGYSVSREKKESFPLTVTSAQKNPTAFYLCASSLRTAYEQYFGPGTRLTVT.

This clone has ten or more counts. The chain joins TRBV11-3 to TRBJ2-7, with 11 bases aligning to TRBD2. CDR3 length: 16 residues. V lost 5 bases, J lost 1 base, and 7 bases stayed unmatched. In germline, CDR1 is SGHNT, CDR2 YENEEA. The CDR3 sequence: CASSTWTSGPSYEQYF. DNA of the CDR3: TGTGCCAGCAGCACCTGGACTAGCGGGCCATCCTACGAGCAGTACTTC.

The chain uses TRBV20-1 and TRBJ2-7, with D maybe TRBD1 (6 bases). The V end was cut by 6 bases, the J end by 2 bases, with 20 bases between. The germline CDR1 and CDR2 sequences are DFQATT and SNEGSKA (reference sequence). The CDR3 spans 15 residues. CDR3 sequence: CSAETTIGQPYEQYF. In nucleotides, the CDR3 is TGCAGTGCCGAAACCACGATCGGACAGCCCTACGAGCAGTACTTC.

The rearrangement uses TRBV13 and TRBJ2-7, with 13 bases that match TRBD2. Germline assignment: CDR1 PRHDT and CDR2 FYEKMQ (reference sequence). V shed 4 bases and J 7 bases; nucleotides not matched to a gene: 19. CDR3 length equals 19 residues. CDR3 region: CASSSPTGQVTSGRIEQYF. The DNA for the CDR3 is TGTGCCAGCAGCTCACCAACGGGACAGGTGACTAGCGGGAGGATAGAGCAGTACTTC.

V is TRBV5-1 and J is TRBJ2-7, with TRBD1 as a possible D gene (5 bases). The CDR3 sequence is 15 residues long. Trimming shortened V by 0 bases and J by 0 bases, and 10 bases separated the two germline ends. Per germline, CDR1 SGHRS and CDR2 YFSETQ. In DNA, the CDR3 is TGCGCCAGCAGCTTGGAACAGGCAAGCTCCTACGAGCAGTACTTC. Translation: CASSLEQASSYEQYF.

The chain links TRBV6-2 or TRBV6-3 to TRBJ2-5, with D perhaps TRBD1 (6 bases). Germline loops: CDR1 MNHEY, CDR2 SVGEGT. CDR3 size: 14 residues. V lost 7 bases to trimming and J lost 1 base, with 13 bases between them. The CDR3 region is CASTITGFQETQYF. DNA of the CDR3: TGTGCCAGCACCATAACAGGGTTCCAAGAGACCCAGTACTTC.

This clone was counted once. The rearrangement joins TRBV9 to TRBJ1-2; no clear D gene. CDR3 length equals 14 residues. Trimming took off 4 bases at V and 7 bases at J, with 17 bases between the two ends. CDR1 is SGDLS and CDR2 is YYNGEE in the germline V gene. The CDR3 loop reads CASSSQSGSLGYTF. CDR3 nucleotide sequence: TGTGCCAGCAGCTCTCAGTCCGGAAGCCTTGGCTACACCTTC. The variable domain in full, completed from reference TRBV9 and TRBJ1-2, reads DSGVTQTPKHLITATGQRVTLRCSPRSGDLSVYWYQQSLDQGLQFLIQYYNGEERAKGNILERFSAQQFPDLHSELNLSSLELGDSALYFCASSSQSGSLGYTFGSGTRLTVV.

The V and J genes are TRBV3-1 and TRBJ1-2, with D hard to call. The germline CDR1 and CDR2 sequences are LGHDT and YNNKEL (reference sequence). The CDR3 totals 13 residues. Trimming pared 4 bases from V and 4 bases from J, leaving 10 bases between. The CDR3 is CASSPTPLYGYTF. DNA of the CDR3: TGTGCCAGCAGCCCTACACCTCTCTATGGCTACACCTTC.

This clone has a count of ten or more. The CDR3: CASSMGNQETQYF. The CDR3 DNA sequence: TGTGCCAGTAGTATGGGCAACCAAGAGACCCAGTACTTC. This chain uses TRBV19 with TRBJ2-5; no definite D call. The CDR3 runs 13 residues. V was trimmed by 3 bases and J by 0 bases, leaving 5 bases between them. The germline gives CDR1 LNHDA, CDR2 SQIVND (reference sequence).

This clone counts as medium-sized. The rearrangement joins TRBV20-1 to TRBJ2-7; tentatively, D is TRBD1 or TRBD2 (5 bases each). V lost 0 bases, J lost 2 bases, and 14 bases lay in between. Germline V gene sequence: CDR1 DFQATT, CDR2 SNEGSKA (reference sequence). The CDR3 length is 15 residues. CDR3 sequence (DNA): TGCAGTGCTAGAGATCATCGGGACCCCACCTACGAGCAGTACTTC. Protein sequence: CSARDHRDPTYEQYF.

This clone was counted at least ten times. The V gene is TRBV7-9, the J gene TRBJ1-2; 10 bases are shared with TRBD1. The germline gives CDR1 SEHNR, CDR2 FQNEAQ (reference sequence). V trimming: 4 bases; J trimming: 7 bases; junction bases outside the gene matches: 9. There are 15 residues in the CDR3. The DNA for the CDR3 is TGTGCCAGCAGCTCGACGGGGACAGGGGAGGTTGGCTACACCTTC. This encodes CASSSTGTGEVGYTF. The full variable domain, with the rest looked up from reference TRBV7-9 and TRBJ1-2, is DTGVSQNPRHKITKRGQNVTFRCDPISEHNRLYWYRQTLGQGPEFLTYFQNEAQLEKSRLLSDRFSAERPKGSFSTLEIQRTEQGDSAMYLCASSSTGTGEVGYTFGSGTRLTVV.

This rearrangement joins TRBV28 to TRBJ1-1; 8 nucleotides match TRBD1. V shed 8 bases, J shed 4 bases, and the junction held 9 bases outside the gene matches. Looked up from germline, CDR1 is MDHEN and CDR2 is SYDVKM. The CDR3 totals 14 residues. The CDR3 loop reads CASVRGRVVTEAFF. CDR3 DNA sequence: TGTGCCAGCGTCAGGGGGCGGGTTGTCACTGAAGCTTTCTTT. Full variable domain (remainder filled in from reference TRBV28 and TRBJ1-1): DVKVTQSSRYLVKRTGEKVFLECVQDMDHENMFWYRQDPGLGLRLIYFSYDVKMKEKGDIPEGYSVSREKKERFSLILESASTNQTSMYLCASVRGRVVTEAFFGQGTRLTVV.

This clone was counted between two and nine times. J is TRBJ2-2 and V is TRBV6-9; 9 bases are a match to TRBD1. Germline CDR1 reads MNHGY; CDR2 reads SVAAGI. Trimming took 2 bases from V and 5 from J; bases not matched to a gene: 6. The CDR3 length is 16 residues. CDR3 sequence: CASSYPGQGRTGELFF. In DNA form, the CDR3 reads TGTGCCAGCAGTTATCCGGGACAGGGTAGGACCGGGGAGCTGTTTTTT.

Comment on this clone: The junction departs from germline at one end; a sequencing error may be responsible. This chain uses TRBV5-1 with TRBJ2-2; possible D gene TRBD1, 5 bases. The germline V gene has CDR1 SGHRS and CDR2 YFSETQ. The CDR3 spans 17 residues. For the CDR3, the DNA is TGCGCCAGCATCTTGGCCCCGTCAGGGTGGGGCACCTGGGAGCTGTTTTTT. This sequence encodes CASILAPSGWGTWELFF.

This clone was seen only a few times. The rearrangement links TRBV6-1 to TRBJ2-7, with D possibly being TRBD2 (5 bases). V lost 3 bases and J lost 4, with 7 bases in between. From germline, CDR1 is MNHNS and CDR2 SASEGT. CDR3 size: 12 residues. Here the CDR3 DNA reads TGTGCCAGCAGTGATGAGCGGTACGAGCAGTACTTC. It yields the protein CASSDERYEQYF.